This entry features one T cell receptor beta chain sequence. Its antigen is currently unknown. The assay was immunoSEQ multiplex PCR, and TCRdb's table has in-frame clones only and misses some. Of 100,000 to 130,000 clones in the sample, roughly nine tenths are singletons; the top ten hold approximately 20%. The source of the sample is a study of PD-1 blockade in classical Hodgkin lymphoma. Whole-study results and caveats: There was a significant rise in CD4+ TCR diversity by C4D1, with no such rise for CD8+. Newly diagnosed and completely responding patients shared comparable baseline diversity.

Brentuximab vedotin exposure varied among the patients, all of whom had relapsed after autologous stem cell transplantation. Complete response, partial response or progressive disease was recorded as best response. The germline V gene has CDR1 LNHDA and CDR2 SQIVND (reference sequence). CDR3 size: 12 residues. V was shortened by 6 bases and J by 1 base, with 6 bases between the two germline ends. The chain uses TRBV19 and TRBJ1-2; D is uncertain. The clonotype was recovered from a human donor with classical Hodgkin lymphoma. Sequencing was performed on peripheral blood mononuclear cells (PBMCs), taken before the second cycle of nivolumab. DNA for the CDR3: TGTGCCAGTAGAGCCAGTAACTATGGCTACACCTTC. As protein: CASRASNYGYTF.